This T cell receptor beta chain derives from a study of cytomegalovirus exposure and HLA in healthy donors. Broader study findings: Most TCR beta V segments were productive about 90% or about 30% of the time in an earlier analysis. Researchers counted around 160 TCR beta chains as cytomegalovirus-associated. Several of the most significant clusters appeared, in a later analysis, to be linked to common viral pathogens.

The study ran its PCR with 60 Vbeta and 13 Jbeta primers. Profiling relied on immunoSEQ multiplex PCR, and the TCRdb table lists in-frame clones only, not all of them. The table lists fewer than 200,000 clones, about 79% of them singletons, with around 1.2% in the top ten. For this clone: Its cognate antigen is unknown.

Germline V lookup: CDR1 LNHDA, CDR2 SQIVND (reference sequence). This CDR3 comprises 15 residues. V dropped 4 bases and J dropped 5; count of bases not matched to a gene: 7. This rearrangement joins TRBV19 to TRBJ1-4, with 7 nucleotides matching TRBD1. The TCR originated in a girl aged 2-10 years in good health and CMV-seropositive. Sequencing was done on a sample of PBMCs. CDR3 DNA: TGTGCCAGTAGTAACCGACAGGGTAGAAATGAAAAACTGTTTTTT. As protein: CASSNRQGRNEKLFF.